This T cell receptor beta chain emerged from a study of breast tumors, draining lymph nodes, adjacent tissues. This clonotype was picked up many times. Antigen unknown. TCRdb reprocessed the multiplex PCR reads with MiXCR, giving one entry per CDR3 protein. The table has 60,000 to 75,000 distinct CDR3 sequences, 57% seen once; the top ten hold roughly 19%. Study-wide results and caveats: That most tumor T cells come from lymph nodes remained unproven. Luminal-like breast cancer showed significantly greater tumor-nontumor repertoire similarity than basal-like breast cancer did. Tumor repertoires ranked between lymph nodes and nontumor tissue in diversity, with V and J gene preferences.

Trimming removed 0 bases from V and 5 bases from J, with 7 bases in between. The CDR3 length is 13 residues. Germline V gene lookup returns CDR1 MNHNY and CDR2 SVGAGI (reference sequence). The sequenced material came from breast tumor tissue. The receptor comes from a female donor with breast cancer. Some clones in this sample may be carry-over from other donors' samples. The gene calls are TRBV6-6 and TRBJ1-1, with D tentatively TRBD1 (6 bases). CDR3 nucleotide sequence: TGTGCCAGCAGTTACTCGAGGGGGACTGAAGCTTTCTTT. Its translation is CASSYSRGTEAFF.